The 21 T cell receptor beta chains given below trace back to one sample, sequenced in a study of radiation and T cells in renal cell carcinoma. Noted time point: baseline pretreatment blood. The treatment here: 15 Gy SBRT to primary tumor, nephrectomy 4 weeks later. The table came from immunoSEQ multiplex PCR; TCRdb's copy has only in-frame clones and leaves some out. The repertoire consists of about 130,000 clones, with approximately 90% occurring once and the leading ten covering 12%. The input for sequencing was blood, taken from a patient whose treatment included radiotherapy and nephrectomy. These receptors all come from a woman aged 45-59 years with renal cell carcinoma.

The gene calls are TRBV6-5 and TRBJ2-7, with 10 positions matching TRBD1. Losses at the gene ends were 6 bases for V and 5 bases for J; bases not matched to a gene: 7. The CDR3 loop spans 14 amino acids. The germline V gene encodes CDR1 MNHEY and CDR2 SVGAGI. The CDR3: CASSSPGQGDEQYF. The DNA of the CDR3 is TGTGCCAGCAGCTCTCCCGGACAGGGGGACGAGCAGTACTTC.

The V call is TRBV9, the J call TRBJ1-4; D is unclear. The V end was cut by 1 base, the J end by 6 bases, with 10 bases between. The V gene's germline CDR1 is SGDLS and CDR2 YYNGEE. The CDR3 has 14 amino acids. The chain's CDR3 is CASSVSGSHEKLFF. The CDR3 nucleotides are TGTGCCAGCAGCGTATCTGGGAGTCATGAAAAACTGTTTTTT.

The V gene is TRBV28, the J gene TRBJ1-2; TRBD1 matches 12 bases. The germline gives CDR1 MDHEN, CDR2 SYDVKM. This CDR3 contains 18 residues. V was clipped by 3 bases and J by 0 bases; unmatched bases: 8. CDR3 DNA: TGTGCCAGCAGTTTCCCCCGGGACAGGGGGCCTACTAACTATGGCTACACCTTC. Its protein product is CASSFPRDRGPTNYGYTF.

This clone was seen a single time. The V and J genes are TRBV2 and TRBJ2-3; D possibly corresponds to TRBD1 (6 bases). Looked up from germline, CDR1 is SNHLY and CDR2 is FYNNEI. With 6 bases removed from V and 5 bases from J, the gap between germline ends came to 15 bases. This CDR3 is built from 14 residues. The CDR3 coding sequence is TGTGCCAGCAGCCAGAACAGGGTTTTAGATACGCAGTATTTT. It specifies CASSQNRVLDTQYF.

V and J are TRBV19 and TRBJ2-1; 8 bases align to TRBD2. Germline V gene data show CDR1 as LNHDA and CDR2 as SQIVND (reference sequence). The trim removed 9 bases at V and 6 bases at J, leaving 7 bases unmatched. The CDR3 length is 13 residues. The CDR3 nucleotides read TGTGCCAGCGATCCCGGGGGGGCCAATGAGCAGTTCTTC. Translating gives CASDPGGANEQFF.

The chain uses TRBV5-4 and TRBJ1-5; D is ambiguous. Trimming pared 2 bases from V and 5 bases from J, leaving 11 bases between. CDR1 and CDR2 from the germline V gene are SGHNT and YYREEE (reference sequence). CDR3 length: 14 residues. The CDR3 nucleotides read TGTGCCAGCAGCTTTATGAGGGTTGATCAGCCCCAGCATTTT. Its protein product is CASSFMRVDQPQHF.

The chain carries TRBV7-8 and TRBJ2-7; 7 bases are a match to TRBD1. V shed 7 bases and J 2 bases; nucleotides not matched to a gene: 5. This CDR3 contains 13 residues. Germline values: CDR1 SGHVS, CDR2 FQNEAQ. This chain's CDR3 is CASNPTGTYEQYF. DNA of the CDR3: TGTGCCAGCAACCCGACAGGGACCTACGAGCAGTACTTC. Looking up the rest from reference TRBV7-8 and TRBJ2-7 gives the full variable domain: GAGVSQSPRYKVAKRGQDVALRCDPISGHVSLFWYQQALGQGPEFLTYFQNEAQLDKSGLPSDRFFAERPEGSVSTLKIQRTQQEDSAVYLCASNPTGTYEQYFGPGTRLTVT.

The V gene is TRBV28, the J gene TRBJ2-5, with D possibly TRBD2 on 7 matching bases. The germline V and J ends were trimmed by 8 bases and 4 bases, with 11 bases remaining between them. The CDR3 has 12 amino acids. Germline CDR1 and CDR2: MDHEN and SYDVKM. DNA for the CDR3: TGTGCCAGCGCCGGGGGGCTAGAGACCCAGTACTTC. Protein sequence: CASAGGLETQYF.

In DNA, the CDR3 is TGTGCCAGCATGACAGGGACCACTGAAGCTTTCTTT. Translating it yields CASMTGTTEAFF. The V and J genes are TRBV27 and TRBJ1-1, with TRBD1 matching over 7 bases. V dropped 7 bases and J dropped 4; count of bases not matched to a gene: 3. The CDR3 consists of 12 residues. CDR1 and CDR2 from the germline V gene are MNHEY and SMNVEV (reference sequence).

The gene calls are TRBV19 and TRBJ1-1; D remains ambiguous. Germline V gene lookup returns CDR1 LNHDA and CDR2 SQIVND (reference sequence). This CDR3 is 18 amino acids long. Trimming stripped 1 base from V and 0 bases from J, with 18 bases between. Here the CDR3 reads CASSIVRSGRTMNTEAFF. Written as DNA, the CDR3 is TGTGCCAGTAGTATAGTCCGGTCCGGCAGAACAATGAACACTGAAGCTTTCTTT.

The chain uses TRBV5-6 and TRBJ2-2, with 11 bases aligning to TRBD1. This CDR3 is built from 15 residues. V lost 4 bases to trimming and J lost 7 bases; unmatched junction nucleotides: 6. Germline V CDR1 and CDR2: SGHDT, YYEEEE. CDR3 nucleotides: TGTGCCAGCAGCCTCGGACAGGGGGCGTTCGGGGAGCTGTTTTTT. Translated, it gives CASSLGQGAFGELFF.

The V and J genes are TRBV21-1 and TRBJ1-6. TRBV21-1 is given as a pseudogene. CDR3 length equals 17 residues. DNA for the CDR3: TGTGCCAGCAGCAAAGGTGAGGAGGGCAGGGACAATTCACCCCTCCACTTT. Encoded protein: CASSKGEEGRDNSPLHF.

As to this clone: At one boundary the junction diverges from the germline segment, which might be a read error. This chain uses TRBV7-7 with TRBJ2-7; D is possibly TRBD1 or TRBD2 (7 bases each). The CDR3 contains 14 residues. Germline CDR1 is SSHAT and CDR2 is FNYEAQ (reference sequence). CDR3 sequence reads: CASSPGGASYEQYF. The CDR3 DNA reads TGTGCTAGCAGCCCAGGGGGGGCTTCCTACGAGCAGTACTTC.

The J gene is TRBJ1-2, the V gene TRBV6-5; no clear D gene. Trimming shortened V by 6 bases and J by 2 bases, and 7 bases separated the two germline ends. The V gene's germline CDR1 is MNHEY and CDR2 SVGAGI. This CDR3 comprises 12 residues. The CDR3 is CASSLTNYGYTF. The CDR3, as DNA: TGTGCCAGCAGCTTGACCAACTATGGCTACACCTTC.

The V call is TRBV4-1, the J call TRBJ2-7; possibly TRBD1 for D (6 bases). This CDR3 is built from 17 residues. Between the trimmed V and J ends, which lost 3 bases and 0 bases, there was a span of 18 bases. CDR1 is MGHRA and CDR2 is YSYEKL in the germline V gene. The CDR3 DNA follows: TGCGCCAGCAGCCACCCCCTGACCGGACAGTCCTCCTACGAGCAGTACTTC. This encodes CASSHPLTGQSSYEQYF.

The rearrangement links TRBV12-5 to TRBJ1-1; tentative D call: TRBD1 (6 bases). V lost 4 bases and J lost 4, with 13 bases in between. CDR1 and CDR2 from the germline V gene are LGHNT and FRNRAP. CDR3 length: 14 amino acids. CDR3 protein: CASGSDSWATEAFF. The CDR3 DNA reads TGTGCTAGTGGTTCGGACAGCTGGGCCACTGAAGCTTTCTTT.

V gene TRBV28 combines with J gene TRBJ2-7, with D perhaps being TRBD1 or TRBD2 (6 bases each). Between the trimmed V and J ends, which lost 6 bases and 1 base, there was a span of 34 bases. The germline gives CDR1 MDHEN, CDR2 SYDVKM. This CDR3 is built from 21 residues. The CDR3 sequence: CASSAPTGTSFGGYRSYEQYF. CDR3 DNA: TGTGCCAGCAGCGCTCCTACCGGGACATCGTTTGGGGGGTACCGATCCTACGAGCAGTACTTC.

This rearrangement joins TRBV7-9 to TRBJ2-5; no reliable D call. CDR3 length: 13 residues. Trimming cost V 3 bases and J 4 bases, with 9 bases left between them. The V gene's germline CDR1 is SEHNR and CDR2 FQNEAQ (reference sequence). For the CDR3, the DNA is TGTGCCAGCAGCTTGCCTATTGGAGAGACCCAGTACTTC. Translating gives CASSLPIGETQYF.

J is TRBJ2-5 and V is TRBV5-1; 9 bases are a match to TRBD2. The CDR3 sequence is 15 residues long. J was trimmed by 5 bases and V by 0 bases; bases with no gene match: 5. Germline-derived CDR1 and CDR2 are SGHRS and YFSETQ. CDR3 residues: CASSLGVAGEETQYF. In DNA form, the CDR3 reads TGCGCCAGCAGCTTGGGAGTAGCGGGGGAGGAGACCCAGTACTTC.

This clone was counted a single time. V usage is TRBV15 and J usage is TRBJ2-7, with 7 bases matching TRBD2. J was trimmed by 4 bases and V by 0 bases; bases with no gene match: 9. Germline lookup yields CDR1 LNHNV and CDR2 YYDKDF (reference sequence). This CDR3 has 16 amino acids. The CDR3, as DNA: TGTGCCACCAGCAGAGATGCGTCTAGCGGACCATACGAGCAGTACTTC. It encodes CATSRDASSGPYEQYF. Full variable domain (remainder filled in from reference TRBV15 and TRBJ2-7): DAMVIQNPRYQVTQFGKPVTLSCSQTLNHNVMYWYQQKSSQAPKLLFHYYDKDFNNEADTPDNFQSRRPNTSFCFLDIRSPGLGDTAMYLCATSRDASSGPYEQYFGPGTRLTVT.

The V call is TRBV29-1, the J call TRBJ2-5; 13 positions match TRBD2. The CDR3 spans 16 residues. Germline V gene sequence: CDR1 SQVTM, CDR2 ANQGSEA. J gave up 4 bases and V 5 bases, and 10 bases lay outside the gene matches. The CDR3 sequence is CSVTNRLAGGGETQYF. CDR3 nucleotides: TGCAGCGTTACGAACCGACTAGCGGGGGGAGGAGAGACCCAGTACTTC.